These 32 T cell receptor beta chains originate from one sample sequenced in a study of blood T cell repertoires in COVID-19. Assay used: immunoSEQ multiplex PCR; TCRdb lists only in-frame clones, some missing. The table has approximately 160,000 clones, approximately 85% seen once. Material for sequencing was peripheral blood. These receptors were obtained from a woman aged 55-70 years with COVID-19, enrolled during active disease.

The rearrangement uses TRBV7-2 and TRBJ1-4, with TRBD1 as a possible D gene (6 bases). The CDR3 contains 14 residues. Per the germline V gene, CDR1 is SGHTA and CDR2 is FQGNSA. Trimming cost V 3 bases and J 5 bases, with 10 bases left between them. The CDR3: CASSFGGRNEKLFF. CDR3 coding DNA: TGTGCCAGCAGCTTTGGGGGCCGCAATGAAAAACTGTTTTTT.

This chain uses TRBV9 with TRBJ1-5; the match to TRBD1 covers 12 bases. V dropped 0 bases and J dropped 7; count of bases not matched to a gene: 5. Germline values: CDR1 SGDLS, CDR2 YYNGEE. The length of the CDR3 is 16 residues. The CDR3 DNA reads as TGTGCCAGCAGCGTAGGGGGACAGGGGGCCGGGCAGCCCCAGCATTTT. Amino acids: CASSVGGQGAGQPQHF.

V usage is TRBV4-1 and J usage is TRBJ2-3; 9 bases map to TRBD2. The CDR3 runs to 18 residues. With 0 bases clipped from V and 0 bases from J, the junction kept 7 bases outside the gene matches. Germline lookup yields CDR1 MGHRA and CDR2 YSYEKL. The CDR3 sequence is CASSQEGLAGTSTDTQYF. The CDR3 DNA reads as TGCGCCAGCAGCCAAGAGGGGCTAGCGGGAACGAGCACAGATACGCAGTATTTT.

This clone appeared a single time. The chain joins TRBV19 to TRBJ1-3; 10 nucleotides line up with TRBD1. The J segment lost 5 bases and the V segment lost 4 bases, leaving 11 bases of the junction unmatched. The germline V gene encodes CDR1 LNHDA and CDR2 SQIVND (reference sequence). The CDR3 covers 17 residues. The CDR3 DNA reads as TGTGCCAGTAGTACTCCTTACGACAGGGGGCGACGAAACACCATATATTTT. Encoded protein: CASSTPYDRGRRNTIYF.

The chain is built from TRBV5-1 and TRBJ2-1; tentative D call: TRBD2 (5 bases). There are 17 residues in the CDR3. The germline CDR1 and CDR2 sequences are SGHRS and YFSETQ. Trimming pared 0 bases from V and 8 bases from J, leaving 21 bases between. In nucleotides, the CDR3 is TGCGCCAGCAGCTTGGGGCGGGCATCTCCCTATCTCGATGAGCAGTTCTTC. Its protein is CASSLGRASPYLDEQFF.

The chain links TRBV12-3 or TRBV12-4 to TRBJ2-7; D unresolved. This CDR3 is built from 11 residues. V lost 4 bases, J lost 3 bases, and 4 bases lay in between. The chain's CDR3 is CASSSLYEQYF. As DNA, the CDR3 is TGTGCCAGCAGTTCCCTCTACGAGCAGTACTTC.

V and J are TRBV11-3 and TRBJ2-1, with 10 bases aligning to TRBD2. Germline lookup yields CDR1 SGHNT and CDR2 YENEEA. J gave up 5 bases and V 5 bases, and 6 bases lay outside the gene matches. The CDR3 is 15 residues long. The CDR3 loop is CASSLGLAGDNEQFF. CDR3 bases: TGTGCCAGCAGCCTCGGCCTAGCGGGAGACAATGAGCAGTTCTTC.

V and J are TRBV7-7 and TRBJ2-1, with 14 bases that match TRBD2. CDR1 and CDR2 from the germline V gene are SSHAT and FNYEAQ (reference sequence). There are 16 residues in the CDR3. V lost 5 bases to trimming and J lost 10 bases; unmatched junction nucleotides: 10. The CDR3 DNA reads TGTGCCAGCAGCGCTAATCCGGGACTAGCGGGGGTCGAGCAGTTCTTC. This gives the protein CASSANPGLAGVEQFF.

The rearrangement links TRBV19 to TRBJ2-2; the D gene is possibly TRBD1 (6 bases). The CDR3 spans 14 residues. Trimming stripped 10 bases from V and 0 bases from J, with 12 bases between. CDR1 LNHDA and CDR2 SQIVND come from the germline V gene (reference sequence). CDR3 nucleotide sequence: TGTGCCACCAGGACAGCACCGAACACCGGGGAGCTGTTTTTT. It specifies CATRTAPNTGELFF.

Here the CDR3 reads CASQGHPPRSGYTF. The CDR3 DNA follows: TGTGCCAGTCAGGGACATCCCCCTCGATCTGGCTACACCTTC. The chain joins TRBV19 to TRBJ1-2, with D possibly TRBD1 on 6 matching bases. This CDR3 has 14 residues. Germline-derived CDR1 and CDR2 are LNHDA and SQIVND (reference sequence). The V and J ends lost 8 bases and 7 bases respectively, with 20 bases between them.

The rearrangement links TRBV18 to TRBJ2-5; no clear D gene. CDR1 is KGHSH and CDR2 is LQKENI in the germline V gene. The CDR3 consists of 15 residues. Trimming cost V 0 bases and J 2 bases, with 10 bases left between them. Here the CDR3 reads CASSPPGHPQETQYF. The CDR3 nucleotides read TGTGCCAGCTCACCACCGGGCCACCCACAAGAGACCCAGTACTTC.

V usage is TRBV5-1 and J usage is TRBJ2-3; D not certain. Germline lookup yields CDR1 SGHRS and CDR2 YFSETQ. The CDR3 has 15 residues. V was trimmed by 0 bases and J by 5 bases, leaving 13 bases between them. The CDR3 DNA is TGCGCCAGCAGCTTGGCGGTGACCCCGGGAGATACGCAGTATTTT. It yields the protein CASSLAVTPGDTQYF.

This clone was recorded once. This sequence joins TRBV9 and TRBJ1-4; 7 nucleotides line up with TRBD1. Per the germline V gene, CDR1 is SGDLS and CDR2 is YYNGEE. The CDR3 runs 15 residues. J lost 8 bases, V lost 3 bases, and 10 bases had no gene match. The CDR3 region has the DNA TGTGCCAGCAGCGGAAGAGGACAGGCGGGGGAAAAACTGTTTTTT. Encoded protein: CASSGRGQAGEKLFF.

This clone was detected only once. The rearrangement joins TRBV4-2 to TRBJ1-5, with D unresolved. Trimming stripped 2 bases from V and 3 bases from J, with 8 bases between. CDR1 LGHNA and CDR2 YNFKEQ come from the germline V gene. This CDR3 is built from 14 residues. This CDR3 reads CASSQLAVNQPQHF. The CDR3 DNA is TGTGCCAGCAGCCAACTGGCAGTCAATCAGCCCCAGCATTTT.

The chain employs TRBV29-1 and TRBJ1-1; possibly TRBD1 for D (6 bases). Germline assignment: CDR1 SQVTM and CDR2 ANQGSEA. Trimming left V 6 bases short and J 1 base short, with 12 bases between. The CDR3 extends over 13 amino acids. CDR3 region: CSVTPDRNTEAFF. CDR3 sequence (DNA): TGCAGCGTGACCCCGGACAGGAACACTGAAGCTTTCTTT.

V gene TRBV2 combines with J gene TRBJ1-5; D may be TRBD1 (6 bases). V was trimmed by 8 bases and J by 3 bases, leaving 14 bases between them. Germline V gene lookup returns CDR1 SNHLY and CDR2 FYNNEI. The CDR3 extends over 14 amino acids. As DNA, the CDR3 is TGTGCCAGCCGACAGGCCCGGGCCAATCAGCCCCAGCATTTT. This gives the protein CASRQARANQPQHF.

The chain couples TRBV5-1 to TRBJ2-7; the match to TRBD2 covers 9 bases. V lost 4 bases and J lost 2; bases outside the gene matches: 7. The CDR3 runs to 15 residues. Germline V lookup: CDR1 SGHRS, CDR2 YFSETQ. The CDR3 nucleotides read TGCGCCAGCAGCCCGACGACTAGCGGCCCCTACGAGCAGTACTTC. It translates to CASSPTTSGPYEQYF.

V is TRBV18 and J is TRBJ1-2; D unresolved. The CDR3 extends over 12 amino acids. The germline V and J ends were trimmed by 3 bases and 8 bases, with 10 bases remaining between them. Germline values: CDR1 KGHSH, CDR2 LQKENI. CDR3 coding DNA: TGTGCCAGCTCACCGGACTCGGACGGCTACACCTTC. It yields the protein CASSPDSDGYTF.

This chain links TRBV21-1 with TRBJ2-2; the D segment call TRBD2 is taken from the table without a DNA check. TRBV21-1 is tagged as a pseudogene. The CDR3 is 18 amino acids. The CDR3 region is CASSTREVSGRNTGELFF. CDR3 DNA sequence: TGTGCCAGCAGCACCCGGGAAGTTAGCGGGAGGAACACCGGGGAGCTGTTTTTT.

This clone has just one count. This chain connects TRBV3-1 (or the pseudogene TRBV3-2) to TRBJ1-6, with 7 bases fitting TRBD1. The CDR3 has 17 residues. Germline V gene sequence: CDR1 LGHDT, CDR2 YNNKEL (reference sequence). The trim removed 1 base at V and 4 bases at J, leaving 7 bases unmatched. As DNA, the CDR3 is TGTGCCAGCAGCCAAGGGGGGACAGCGATTTATAATTCACCCCTCCACTTT. Translation gives CASSQGGTAIYNSPLHF.

The chain joins TRBV18 to TRBJ1-5; 8 bases are shared with TRBD1. This CDR3 comprises 15 residues. V gave up 6 bases and J gave up 5 bases; unmatched junction bases: 9. Germline CDR1 KGHSH, CDR2 LQKENI. CDR3 coding DNA: TGTGCCAGCTCTGGGAGGCAGGGGGCGGATCAGCCCCAGCATTTT. Its protein is CASSGRQGADQPQHF.

The chain couples TRBV7-3 to TRBJ2-7; 7 nucleotides align to TRBD2. Germline lookup yields CDR1 SGHTA and CDR2 FQGTGA. The CDR3 is 16 residues long. The V and J ends lost 5 bases and 7 bases, in that order; junction bases with no gene match: 17. The CDR3 DNA sequence: TGTGCCAGCAGCCCCCAAGAAACGGGAGGTCTGGGGGAGCAGTACTTC. It translates to CASSPQETGGLGEQYF.

This chain links TRBV5-6 with TRBJ2-1, with a possible D match to TRBD2 (5 bases). Germline V gives CDR1 SGHDT, CDR2 YYEEEE. The CDR3 runs 11 residues. Trimming took 0 bases from V and 10 from J, leaving 5 bases between them. The CDR3 spells CASSLGGEQFF. The DNA of the CDR3 is TGTGCCAGCAGCTTGGGCGGGGAGCAGTTCTTC.

The chain recombines TRBV18 with TRBJ1-2; 7 nucleotides agree with TRBD1. With 2 bases clipped from V and 7 bases from J, the junction kept 13 bases outside the gene matches. The CDR3 runs to 16 residues. In germline, CDR1 is KGHSH, CDR2 LQKENI. CDR3 nucleotides: TGTGCCAGCTCACCATTACCACCGAGACAGGGCTCTGGCTACACCTTC. Encoded protein: CASSPLPPRQGSGYTF.

This clone showed up just once. The chain joins TRBV29-1 to TRBJ2-2; D gene uncertain. Germline V lookup: CDR1 SQVTM, CDR2 ANQGSEA. The CDR3 runs 12 residues. V was shortened by 5 bases and J by 1 base, with 5 bases between the two germline ends. DNA of the CDR3: TGCAGCGTTCTTAGGAACACCGGGGAGCTGTTTTTT. Translated: CSVLRNTGELFF.

The rearrangement uses TRBV11-2 and TRBJ2-5; possibly TRBD2 for D (6 bases). The CDR3 runs to 14 residues. Germline CDR1 reads SGHAT; CDR2 reads FQNNGV. Trimming left V 5 bases short and J 1 base short, with 11 bases between. The CDR3 nucleotides read TGTGCCAGCAGCATCCGGGACTTCCAAGAGACCCAGTACTTC. Translation gives CASSIRDFQETQYF. Drawing the rest from reference TRBV11-2 and TRBJ2-5, the complete variable domain is EAGVAQSPRYKIIEKRQSVAFWCNPISGHATLYWYQQILGQGPKLLIQFQNNGVVDDSQLPKDRFSAERLKGVDSTLKIQPAKLEDSAVYLCASSIRDFQETQYFGPGTRLLVL.

The chain recombines TRBV6-2 or TRBV6-3 with TRBJ2-2; 13 nucleotides align to TRBD2. CDR1 and CDR2 from the germline V gene are MNHEY and SVGEGT. V was clipped by 7 bases and J by 4 bases; unmatched bases: 12. The CDR3 runs to 18 residues. The CDR3 sequence: CASNPLLAGGPGTGELFF. In DNA form, the CDR3 reads TGTGCCAGCAACCCACTACTAGCGGGAGGGCCGGGCACCGGGGAGCTGTTTTTT.

The chain is built from TRBV5-8 and TRBJ2-1; 10 nucleotides line up with TRBD2. The CDR3 length is 13 residues. Germline CDR1 SGHTS, CDR2 YDEGEE. J gave up 11 bases and V 4 bases, and 6 bases lay outside the gene matches. CDR3 DNA: TGTGCCAGCAGCCCCGGACTAGCGGTAAAGCAGTTCTTC. Residues: CASSPGLAVKQFF.

The chain has TRBV4-1 and TRBJ1-1; 7 positions agree with TRBD1. V lost 7 bases to trimming and J lost 1 base; unmatched junction nucleotides: 9. This CDR3 comprises 15 residues. The germline V gene encodes CDR1 MGHRA and CDR2 YSYEKL. CDR3: CASTSRGHPNTEAFF. As DNA, the CDR3 is TGCGCCAGCACCTCAAGGGGGCACCCGAACACTGAAGCTTTCTTT.

V and J are TRBV19 and TRBJ1-1; a possible D gene is TRBD1 (5 bases). Germline V gene lookup returns CDR1 LNHDA and CDR2 SQIVND (reference sequence). The CDR3 is 13 residues long. Trimming pared 6 bases from V and 3 bases from J, leaving 11 bases between. The DNA of the CDR3 is TGTGCCAGTAGAGGGCGGGGGTACACTGAAGCTTTCTTT. Encoded protein: CASRGRGYTEAFF. Based on the CDR3 plus reference TRBV19 and TRBJ1-1, the full variable domain is DGGITQSPKYLFRKEGQNVTLSCEQNLNHDAMYWYRQDPGQGLRLIYYSQIVNDFQKGDIAEGYSVSREKKESFPLTVTSAQKNPTAFYLCASRGRGYTEAFFGQGTRLTVV.

The genes are TRBV19 and TRBJ1-5; D remains ambiguous. Germline V lookup: CDR1 LNHDA, CDR2 SQIVND (reference sequence). Trimming took 4 bases from V and 7 from J, leaving 5 bases between them. The CDR3 contains 11 residues. CDR3 coding DNA: TGTGCCAGTAGTAGTGTACAGCCCCAGCATTTT. Translated: CASSSVQPQHF. Combining the CDR3 with reference TRBV19 and TRBJ1-5 gives the whole variable domain DGGITQSPKYLFRKEGQNVTLSCEQNLNHDAMYWYRQDPGQGLRLIYYSQIVNDFQKGDIAEGYSVSREKKESFPLTVTSAQKNPTAFYLCASSSVQPQHFGDGTRLSIL.

The rearrangement uses TRBV4-1 and TRBJ1-3, with D maybe TRBD1 (5 bases). There are 17 residues in the CDR3. The V end lost 4 bases, the J end lost 2 bases, and 18 bases lay between the germline ends. Germline V gene sequence: CDR1 MGHRA, CDR2 YSYEKL. The CDR3: CASSLEQLGVAGNTIYF. The CDR3 DNA is TGCGCCAGCAGCCTGGAACAATTAGGGGTGGCTGGAAACACCATATATTTT.